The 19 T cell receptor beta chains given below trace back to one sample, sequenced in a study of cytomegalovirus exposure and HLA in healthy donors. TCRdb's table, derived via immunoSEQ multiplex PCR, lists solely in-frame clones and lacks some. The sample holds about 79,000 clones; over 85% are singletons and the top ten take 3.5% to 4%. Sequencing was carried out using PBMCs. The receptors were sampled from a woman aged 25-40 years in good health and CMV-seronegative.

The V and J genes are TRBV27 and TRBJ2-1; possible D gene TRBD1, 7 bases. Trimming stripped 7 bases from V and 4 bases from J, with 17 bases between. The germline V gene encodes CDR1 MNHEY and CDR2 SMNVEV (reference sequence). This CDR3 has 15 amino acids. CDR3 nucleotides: TGTGCCAGCACCCTGGCGGGGACAGAGTACAATGAGCAGTTCTTC. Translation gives CASTLAGTEYNEQFF.

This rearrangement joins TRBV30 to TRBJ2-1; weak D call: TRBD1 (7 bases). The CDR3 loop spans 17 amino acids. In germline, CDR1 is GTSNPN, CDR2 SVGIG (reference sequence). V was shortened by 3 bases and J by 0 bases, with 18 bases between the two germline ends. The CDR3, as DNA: TGTGCCTGGAGGGGCGGGCGGGACAGCAGCTCCTACAATGAGCAGTTCTTC. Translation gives CAWRGGRDSSSYNEQFF.

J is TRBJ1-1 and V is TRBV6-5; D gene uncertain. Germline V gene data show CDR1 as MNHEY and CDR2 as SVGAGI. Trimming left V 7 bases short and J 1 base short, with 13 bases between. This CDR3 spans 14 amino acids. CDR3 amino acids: CASTVSKRNTEAFF. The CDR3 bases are TGTGCCAGCACCGTGTCTAAAAGGAACACTGAAGCTTTCTTT.

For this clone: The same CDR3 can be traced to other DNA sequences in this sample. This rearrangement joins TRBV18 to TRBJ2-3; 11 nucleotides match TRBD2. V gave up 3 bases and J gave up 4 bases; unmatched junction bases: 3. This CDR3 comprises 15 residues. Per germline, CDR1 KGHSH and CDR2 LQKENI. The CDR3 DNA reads TGTGCCAGCTCACCTCTAGCGGGGGGCGCAGATACGCAGTATTTT. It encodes CASSPLAGGADTQYF.

The CDR3 sequence: CASSLQGYEQYF. CDR3 nucleotide sequence: TGTGCCAGCAGCTTACAGGGTTACGAGCAGTACTTC. The rearrangement links TRBV7-9 to TRBJ2-7; D perhaps matches TRBD1 (5 bases). Trimming left V 2 bases short and J 4 bases short, with 6 bases between. The CDR3 sequence is 12 residues long. CDR1 SEHNR and CDR2 FQNEAQ come from the germline V gene (reference sequence).

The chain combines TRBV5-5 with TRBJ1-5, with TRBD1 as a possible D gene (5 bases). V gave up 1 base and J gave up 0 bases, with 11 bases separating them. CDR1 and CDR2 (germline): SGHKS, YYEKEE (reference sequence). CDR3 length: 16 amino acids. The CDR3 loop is CASSLSGLLSNQPQHF. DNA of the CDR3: TGTGCCAGCAGCTTGTCGGGACTACTTAGCAATCAGCCCCAGCATTTT.

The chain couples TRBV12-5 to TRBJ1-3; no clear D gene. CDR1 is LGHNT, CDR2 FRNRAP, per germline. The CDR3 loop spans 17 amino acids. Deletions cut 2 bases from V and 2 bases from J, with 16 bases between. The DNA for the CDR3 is TGTGCTAGTGGTTTGCTCCCCCACGCGGGGACTGGAAACACCATATATTTT. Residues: CASGLLPHAGTGNTIYF.

For the CDR3, the DNA is TGTGCCAGCAGCTTAGTCGGGACTAGCGGAAAGGATACGCAGTATTTT. It is translated as CASSLVGTSGKDTQYF. The V and J genes are TRBV7-2 and TRBJ2-3, with 11 bases identical to TRBD2. The junction had 6 bases not matched to a gene; V was cut back by 1 base and J by 6 bases. CDR3 length: 16 residues. CDR1 is SGHTA and CDR2 is FQGNSA in the germline V gene.

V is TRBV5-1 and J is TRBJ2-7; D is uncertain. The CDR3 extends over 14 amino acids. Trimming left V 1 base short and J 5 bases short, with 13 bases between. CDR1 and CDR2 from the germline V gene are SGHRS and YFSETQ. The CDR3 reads CASSLLQERDEQYF. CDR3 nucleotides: TGCGCCAGCAGCTTGTTGCAGGAACGAGACGAGCAGTACTTC. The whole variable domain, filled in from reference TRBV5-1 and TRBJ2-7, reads KAGVTQTPRYLIKTRGQQVTLSCSPISGHRSVSWYQQTPGQGLQFLFEYFSETQRNKGNFPGRFSGRQFSNSRSEMNVSTLELGDSALYLCASSLLQERDEQYFGPGTRLTVT.

CDR3 sequence reads: CSVGIQGAREQFF. Written as DNA, the CDR3 is TGCAGCGTGGGGATACAGGGGGCTAGAGAGCAGTTCTTC. The chain carries TRBV29-1 and TRBJ2-1; TRBD1 matches at 9 bases. V trimming: 6 bases; J trimming: 10 bases; junction bases outside the gene matches: 10. Germline-derived CDR1 and CDR2 are SQVTM and ANQGSEA. The CDR3 length is 13 residues.

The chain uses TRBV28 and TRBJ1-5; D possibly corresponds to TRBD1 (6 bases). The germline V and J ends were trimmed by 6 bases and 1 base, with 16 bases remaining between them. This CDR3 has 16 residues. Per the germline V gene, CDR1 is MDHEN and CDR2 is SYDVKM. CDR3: CASRDNRDLSNQPQHF. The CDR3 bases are TGTGCCAGCAGGGACAACAGGGATCTGAGCAATCAGCCCCAGCATTTT.

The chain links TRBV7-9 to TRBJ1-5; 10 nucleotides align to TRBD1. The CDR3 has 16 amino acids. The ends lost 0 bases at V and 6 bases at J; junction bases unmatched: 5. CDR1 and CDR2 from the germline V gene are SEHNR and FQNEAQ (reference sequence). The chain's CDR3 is CASSLAGQGIGQPQHF. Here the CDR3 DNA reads TGTGCCAGCAGCTTAGCGGGACAGGGGATCGGTCAGCCCCAGCATTTT.

The DNA of the CDR3 is TGCAGCGCTTGGACTAGCGGGAGGTTCGAGCAGTACTTC. Encoded protein: CSAWTSGRFEQYF. The genes are TRBV29-1 and TRBJ2-7; 14 nucleotides line up with TRBD2. Germline V gene data show CDR1 as SQVTM and CDR2 as ANQGSEA. CDR3 length: 13 residues. V gave up 7 bases and J gave up 6 bases; unmatched junction bases: 5.

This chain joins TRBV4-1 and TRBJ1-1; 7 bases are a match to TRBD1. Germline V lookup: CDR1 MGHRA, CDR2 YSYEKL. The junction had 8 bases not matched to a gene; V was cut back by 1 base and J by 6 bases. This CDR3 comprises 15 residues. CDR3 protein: CASSQGPGGDAEAFF. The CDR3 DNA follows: TGCGCCAGCAGCCAAGGTCCAGGGGGAGACGCTGAAGCTTTCTTT.

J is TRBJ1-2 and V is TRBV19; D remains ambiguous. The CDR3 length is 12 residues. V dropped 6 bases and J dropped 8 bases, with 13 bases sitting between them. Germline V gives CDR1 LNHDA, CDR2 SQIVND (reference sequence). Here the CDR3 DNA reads TGTGCCAGTAGGGCTTCGGGTCGGGGCTACACCTTC. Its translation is CASRASGRGYTF.

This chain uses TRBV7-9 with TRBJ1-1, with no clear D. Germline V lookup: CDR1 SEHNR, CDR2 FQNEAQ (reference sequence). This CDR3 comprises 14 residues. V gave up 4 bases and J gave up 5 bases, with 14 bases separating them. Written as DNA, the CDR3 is TGTGCCAGCAGCTCACTCCCTCCAGGAACTGAAGCTTTCTTT. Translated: CASSSLPPGTEAFF.

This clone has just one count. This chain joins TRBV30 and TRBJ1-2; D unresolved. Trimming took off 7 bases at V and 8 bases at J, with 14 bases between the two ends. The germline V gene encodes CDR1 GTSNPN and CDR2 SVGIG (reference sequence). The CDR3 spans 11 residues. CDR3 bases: TGTGCCTCGCGCTCCCCCGGGGGCTACACCTTC. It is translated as CASRSPGGYTF.

CDR3 DNA sequence: TGTGCCAGCAGCTTATCGCGCTCTAGCACAGATACGCAGTATTTT. Translating gives CASSLSRSSTDTQYF. V gene TRBV7-3 combines with J gene TRBJ2-3; D is uncertain. Trimming removed 2 bases at V and 0 bases at J, with 9 bases between. Germline CDR1 and CDR2: SGHTA and FQGTGA. The CDR3 loop spans 15 amino acids.

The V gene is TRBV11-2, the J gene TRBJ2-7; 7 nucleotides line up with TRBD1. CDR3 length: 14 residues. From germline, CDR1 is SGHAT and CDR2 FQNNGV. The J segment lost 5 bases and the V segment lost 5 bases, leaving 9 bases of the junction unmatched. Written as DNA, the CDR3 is TGTGCCAGCAGCACAAACAGGGGCGTGAACGAGCAGTACTTC. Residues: CASSTNRGVNEQYF. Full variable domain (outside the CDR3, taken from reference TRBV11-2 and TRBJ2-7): EAGVAQSPRYKIIEKRQSVAFWCNPISGHATLYWYQQILGQGPKLLIQFQNNGVVDDSQLPKDRFSAERLKGVDSTLKIQPAKLEDSAVYLCASSTNRGVNEQYFGPGTRLTVT.